Listed below are T cell receptor beta chains from one sample, sequenced in a study of blood T cell repertoires in COVID-19. Some clones are missing from TCRdb's copy, which holds only in-frame ones; the method was immunoSEQ multiplex PCR. The sample yields roughly 100,000 clones, 70% to 75% seen once. Sample: peripheral blood. The receptors shown here come from a human donor with acute or convalescent COVID-19. The donor label of this sample is uncertain. The CDR3 runs from the conserved cysteine through the conserved F or W. D genes are given only for firm matches. Clone size is not always given. Where it is, it says once, few, many or a class for expanded clones.

j_call: TRBJ2-3
d_call: TRBD2
clone_size: -
v_call: TRBV5-1
cdr3_aa: CASSLGGATDTQYF
cdr3_nt: TGCGCCAGCAGTCTCGGGGGGGCGACAGATACGCAGTATTTT

j_call: TRBJ1-6
d_call: -
clone_size: few
v_call: TRBV13
cdr3_aa: CASSLGRRKALHF
cdr3_nt: TGTGCCAGCAGCTTAGGCCGCAGGAAGGCCCTCCACTTT

j_call: TRBJ2-5
d_call: -
clone_size: -
v_call: TRBV18
cdr3_aa: CASSDSLQETQYF
cdr3_nt: TGTGCCAGCTCCGACAGCCTACAAGAGACCCAGTACTTC

j_call: TRBJ1-2
d_call: TRBD1
clone_size: few
v_call: TRBV18
cdr3_aa: CASSPMGTGDYGYTF
cdr3_nt: TGTGCCAGCTCACCGATGGGGACAGGGGACTATGGCTACACCTTC

j_call: TRBJ2-1
d_call: TRBD2
clone_size: -
v_call: TRBV7-3
cdr3_aa: CASSLAAGRDEQFF
cdr3_nt: TGTGCCAGCAGCTTAGCAGCGGGGCGGGATGAGCAGTTCTTC

j_call: TRBJ1-6
d_call: -
clone_size: -
v_call: TRBV14
cdr3_aa: CASSQQIYNSPLHF
cdr3_nt: TGTGCCAGCAGCCAACAGATCTATAATTCACCCCTCCACTTT

j_call: TRBJ1-1
d_call: -
clone_size: -
v_call: TRBV18
cdr3_aa: CASFTSPGSEAFF
cdr3_nt: TGTGCCAGCTTTACGTCCCCAGGTTCTGAAGCTTTCTTT

j_call: TRBJ1-5
d_call: -
clone_size: -
v_call: TRBV2
cdr3_aa: CASSDNNSNQPQHF
cdr3_nt: TGTGCCAGCAGCGACAACAACTCCAATCAGCCCCAGCATTTT

j_call: TRBJ2-5
d_call: TRBD2
clone_size: few
v_call: TRBV6-1
cdr3_aa: CASSERGGQKTQYF
cdr3_nt: TGTGCCAGCAGTGAGCGGGGGGGTCAAAAGACCCAGTACTTC

j_call: TRBJ1-2
d_call: -
clone_size: -
v_call: TRBV2
cdr3_aa: CASSARTAPGQTF
cdr3_nt: TGTGCCAGCAGTGCCCGAACGGCGCCGGGACAAACCTTC

j_call: TRBJ1-4
d_call: TRBD1
clone_size: -
v_call: TRBV19
cdr3_aa: CASSYRQGTGSTNEKLFF
cdr3_nt: TGTGCCAGTAGTTACCGACAGGGTACGGGATCAACTAATGAAAAACTGTTTTTT

j_call: TRBJ2-5
d_call: TRBD1
clone_size: -
v_call: TRBV30
cdr3_aa: CAWSTGAYQETQYF
cdr3_nt: TGTGCCTGGTCGACAGGGGCGTACCAAGAGACCCAGTACTTC

j_call: TRBJ1-4
d_call: TRBD1
clone_size: -
v_call: TRBV3-1/TRBV3-2
cdr3_aa: CASSRGDRRGTANEKLFF
cdr3_nt: TGTGCCAGCAGCCGCGGGGACAGGAGGGGCACGGCTAATGAAAAACTGTTTTTT

j_call: TRBJ1-4
d_call: -
clone_size: -
v_call: TRBV5-5
cdr3_aa: CASSFQTSGVNEKLFF
cdr3_nt: TGTGCCAGCAGCTTCCAAACGTCAGGGGTAAATGAAAAACTGTTTTTT

j_call: TRBJ1-4
d_call: -
clone_size: -
v_call: TRBV2
cdr3_aa: CASNPPRGGNEKLFF
cdr3_nt: TGTGCCAGCAATCCGCCGCGGGGGGGTAATGAAAAACTGTTTTTT

j_call: TRBJ1-1
d_call: TRBD1
clone_size: -
v_call: TRBV6-5
cdr3_aa: CASRTGQGAFTEAFF
cdr3_nt: TGTGCCAGCAGGACCGGACAGGGGGCGTTCACTGAAGCTTTCTTT

j_call: TRBJ1-2
d_call: -
clone_size: -
v_call: TRBV6-1
cdr3_aa: CASSESGIYGYTF
cdr3_nt: TGTGCCAGCAGTGAATCGGGGATTTATGGCTACACCTTC

j_call: TRBJ2-1
d_call: -
clone_size: many
v_call: TRBV7-9
cdr3_aa: CASSSGGAGRKSNEQFF
cdr3_nt: TGTGCCAGCAGCTCAGGCGGGGCGGGGAGGAAATCCAATGAGCAGTTCTTC

j_call: TRBJ1-1
d_call: -
clone_size: -
v_call: TRBV4-1
cdr3_aa: CASSQDDSAEAFF
cdr3_nt: TGCGCCAGCAGCCAAGATGACAGCGCTGAAGCTTTCTTT

j_call: TRBJ2-4
d_call: -
clone_size: once
v_call: TRBV21-1
cdr3_aa: CASIQGLAGFYIQYF
cdr3_nt: TGTGCCAGCATACAAGGACTAGCGGGGTTCTACATTCAGTACTTC

j_call: TRBJ1-1
d_call: -
clone_size: once
v_call: TRBV5-6
cdr3_aa: CASSLGATEAFF
cdr3_nt: TGTGCCAGCAGCTTGGGGGCTACTGAAGCTTTCTTT

j_call: TRBJ1-5
d_call: TRBD1
clone_size: -
v_call: TRBV4-2
cdr3_aa: CASSPGQVLGGNQPQHF
cdr3_nt: TGTGCCAGCAGCCCAGGACAGGTCCTGGGGGGCAATCAGCCCCAGCATTTT

j_call: TRBJ1-4
d_call: -
clone_size: -
v_call: TRBV15
cdr3_aa: CASGGHVFEKLFF
cdr3_nt: TGTGCCTCTGGGGGACACGTATTCGAAAAACTGTTTTTT

j_call: TRBJ1-2
d_call: TRBD1
clone_size: -
v_call: TRBV28
cdr3_aa: CASSRGQVAVGYGYTF
cdr3_nt: TGTGCCAGCAGCCGTGGACAGGTGGCAGTGGGCTATGGCTACACCTTC

j_call: TRBJ2-1
d_call: -
clone_size: -
v_call: TRBV18
cdr3_aa: CASSPPAGSNEQFF
cdr3_nt: TGTGCCAGCTCACCACCGGCGGGGAGCAATGAGCAGTTCTTC

j_call: TRBJ1-6
d_call: -
clone_size: few
v_call: TRBV11-2
cdr3_aa: CASSSQGGNSPLHF
cdr3_nt: TGTGCCAGCAGCTCTCAGGGAGGGAACTCACCCCTCCACTTT

j_call: TRBJ2-1
d_call: TRBD1
clone_size: -
v_call: TRBV5-1
cdr3_aa: CASSGSGTGYNEQFF
cdr3_nt: TGCGCCAGCAGCGGATCCGGGACAGGGTACAATGAGCAGTTCTTC

j_call: TRBJ2-6
d_call: -
clone_size: -
v_call: TRBV11-3
cdr3_aa: CASSLGHSGANVLTF
cdr3_nt: TGTGCCAGCAGCTTAGGACACTCTGGGGCCAACGTCCTGACTTTC

j_call: TRBJ1-2
d_call: TRBD1
clone_size: -
v_call: TRBV10-3
cdr3_aa: CAIRDRYGYTF
cdr3_nt: TGTGCCATCAGGGACAGGTATGGCTACACCTTC

j_call: TRBJ1-1
d_call: -
clone_size: few
v_call: TRBV27
cdr3_aa: CASRALQGTRKTEAFF
cdr3_nt: TGTGCCAGCAGGGCCTTACAGGGAACGAGGAAGACTGAAGCTTTCTTT

j_call: TRBJ1-6
d_call: -
clone_size: -
v_call: TRBV28
cdr3_aa: CASSSTGQNSPLHF
cdr3_nt: TGTGCCAGCAGTTCGACAGGACAAAATTCACCCCTCCACTTT

j_call: TRBJ1-6
d_call: -
clone_size: -
v_call: TRBV6-4
cdr3_aa: CASSSISDALHF
cdr3_nt: TGTGCCAGCAGTTCTATATCCGATGCCCTCCACTTT

j_call: TRBJ1-2
d_call: TRBD1
clone_size: -
v_call: TRBV14
cdr3_aa: CASSRRQGGYGYTF
cdr3_nt: TGTGCCAGCAGCCGACGACAGGGGGGCTATGGCTACACCTTC

j_call: TRBJ1-3
d_call: -
clone_size: -
v_call: TRBV19
cdr3_aa: CAADGGAVGNTIYF
cdr3_nt: TGTGCCGCCGACGGCGGTGCCGTTGGAAACACCATATATTTT

j_call: TRBJ1-6
d_call: -
clone_size: -
v_call: TRBV30
cdr3_aa: CAWTGGSNSPLHF
cdr3_nt: TGTGCCTGGACCGGGGGTAGTAATTCACCCCTCCACTTT

j_call: TRBJ2-1
d_call: -
clone_size: -
v_call: TRBV7-9
cdr3_aa: CASSPTTRGDNEQFF
cdr3_nt: TGTGCCAGCAGCCCGACGACAAGAGGGGACAACGAGCAGTTCTTC

j_call: TRBJ1-6
d_call: TRBD1
clone_size: few
v_call: TRBV2
cdr3_aa: CASSYRDSPERSPLHF
cdr3_nt: TGTGCCAGCAGTTATAGGGACAGTCCGGAACGGTCACCCCTCCACTTT

j_call: TRBJ1-2
d_call: TRBD1
clone_size: -
v_call: TRBV6-5
cdr3_aa: CASSSGQGGYTF
cdr3_nt: TGTGCCAGCAGTTCCGGACAGGGGGGCTACACCTTC

j_call: TRBJ1-4
d_call: TRBD1
clone_size: -
v_call: TRBV11-2
cdr3_aa: CASSFDRGRGEKLFF
cdr3_nt: TGTGCCAGCAGCTTCGACAGGGGGCGAGGAGAAAAACTGTTTTTT

j_call: TRBJ2-6
d_call: TRBD1
clone_size: many
v_call: TRBV19
cdr3_aa: CASSRGGTGQGIPGANVLTF
cdr3_nt: TGTGCCAGTAGTAGAGGTGGAACCGGACAGGGAATCCCTGGGGCCAACGTCCTGACTTTC

j_call: TRBJ1-4
d_call: -
clone_size: -
v_call: TRBV28
cdr3_aa: CASSLYSLDGGNNEKLFF
cdr3_nt: TGTGCCAGCAGTTTATATAGCCTCGACGGGGGGAATAATGAAAAACTGTTTTTT

j_call: TRBJ2-3
d_call: -
clone_size: -
v_call: TRBV11-2
cdr3_aa: CASSFRGGGTADTQYF
cdr3_nt: TGTGCCAGCAGCTTCCGTGGAGGGGGCACCGCAGATACGCAGTATTTT

j_call: TRBJ2-2
d_call: TRBD2
clone_size: -
v_call: TRBV11-2
cdr3_aa: CASSKTSGVFGELFF
cdr3_nt: TGTGCCAGCAGCAAAACTAGCGGGGTGTTCGGGGAGCTGTTTTTT

j_call: TRBJ1-4
d_call: -
clone_size: -
v_call: TRBV5-5
cdr3_aa: CASSQNEKLFF
cdr3_nt: TGTGCCAGCAGCCAAAATGAAAAACTGTTTTTT

j_call: TRBJ2-3
d_call: -
clone_size: -
v_call: TRBV28
cdr3_aa: CASRSSTDTQYF
cdr3_nt: TGTGCCAGCAGGTCTAGCACAGATACGCAGTATTTT

j_call: TRBJ1-4
d_call: TRBD1
clone_size: -
v_call: TRBV6-5
cdr3_aa: CASSGTGVNEKLFF
cdr3_nt: TGTGCCAGCAGCGGGACAGGGGTTAATGAAAAACTGTTTTTT

j_call: TRBJ1-4
d_call: -
clone_size: -
v_call: TRBV25-1
cdr3_aa: CASSEGRVGDEKLFF
cdr3_nt: TGTGCCAGCAGTGAAGGGAGGGTGGGGGATGAAAAACTGTTTTTT